These 25 T cell receptor beta chains share one sample of origin, sequenced in a study of cytomegalovirus exposure and HLA in healthy donors. Both 60 Vbeta primers and 13 Jbeta primers went into the PCR. TCRdb keeps only in-frame clones here, not all; method: immunoSEQ multiplex PCR. The sample has 100,000 or so clones; 70% are singletons. The sequencing input was PBMCs. Every receptor here comes from a man aged 50 to 60 in good health and CMV-seronegative.

This clone was seen once. Within the sample, other DNA sequences also encode this same CDR3. The rearrangement uses TRBV7-2 and TRBJ2-3; D gene unclear. CDR1 SGHTA and CDR2 FQGNSA come from the germline V gene. The CDR3 is 12 amino acids. Trimming cost V 4 bases and J 5 bases, with 7 bases left between them. CDR3: CASSSYIDTQYF. DNA of the CDR3: TGTGCCAGCAGCTCTTATATAGATACGCAGTATTTT.

The gene calls are TRBV7-9 and TRBJ1-3; D gene uncertain. Trimming pared 4 bases from V and 0 bases from J, leaving 13 bases between. From germline, CDR1 is SEHNR and CDR2 FQNEAQ (reference sequence). The CDR3 sequence is 16 residues long. CDR3 sequence (DNA): TGTGCCAGCAGCTCAGTTAAAGGGAGCTCTGGAAACACCATATATTTT. Translating gives CASSSVKGSSGNTIYF.

The V gene is TRBV7-9, the J gene TRBJ1-1; TRBD1 agrees at 8 bases. With 8 bases clipped from V and 8 bases from J, the junction kept 7 bases outside the gene matches. This CDR3 comprises 12 residues. The V gene's germline CDR1 is SEHNR and CDR2 FQNEAQ (reference sequence). CDR3 sequence reads: CASVVGTGEAFF. The CDR3 DNA is TGTGCCAGCGTGGTCGGGACAGGAGAAGCTTTCTTT.

This clone was detected once. The V and J genes are TRBV28 and TRBJ1-5; TRBD1 agrees at 9 bases. Germline V CDR1 and CDR2: MDHEN, SYDVKM. This CDR3 has 14 residues. V lost 5 bases, J lost 7 bases, and 6 bases stayed unmatched. The CDR3 sequence is CASSPRQGVQPQHF. DNA of the CDR3: TGTGCCAGCAGTCCCCGACAGGGGGTGCAGCCCCAGCATTTT.

The V call is TRBV10-2, the J call TRBJ2-1; 9 nucleotides match TRBD2. After removal of 6 bases from V and 9 bases from J, the junction contained 9 bases not matched to a gene. This CDR3 is built from 14 residues. Germline V CDR1 and CDR2: WSHSY, SAAADI. The CDR3 protein is CASRVGLAGLEQFF. The CDR3 DNA is TGCGCCAGCAGGGTGGGGCTAGCGGGGCTTGAGCAGTTCTTC.

This clone was recorded only once. The CDR3 region is CASSVLLITHSYEQYF. The DNA of the CDR3 is TGTGCCAGCAGCGTCCTTCTTATTACTCACTCCTACGAGCAGTACTTC. V and J are TRBV28 and TRBJ2-7; D is ambiguous. The germline CDR1 and CDR2 sequences are MDHEN and SYDVKM. Trimming removed 6 bases at V and 0 bases at J, with 18 bases between. This CDR3 region has 16 residues.

The CDR3 spells CAIISGEMSDEQFF. As DNA, the CDR3 is TGTGCCATCATAAGCGGGGAGATGTCGGATGAGCAGTTCTTC. The rearrangement joins TRBV6-4 to TRBJ2-1; 7 bases match TRBD2. Trimming at V came to 10 bases and at J to 8 bases, leaving 14 bases not matched to a gene. The CDR3 covers 14 residues. From germline, CDR1 is MRHNA and CDR2 SNTAGT.

This clone was detected only a few times. The chain couples TRBV11-2 to TRBJ2-7, with D unresolved. Germline CDR1 reads SGHAT; CDR2 reads FQNNGV. Trimming removed 4 bases at V and 6 bases at J, with 7 bases between. This CDR3 has 11 residues. The CDR3 DNA reads TGTGCCAGCAGCTACCAGATCGAGCAGTACTTC. Translated: CASSYQIEQYF.

V gene TRBV30 combines with J gene TRBJ2-5; D gene uncertain. The end of the DNA aligns better with TRBJ2-7, so the J call may be wrong. Germline V gene lookup returns CDR1 GTSNPN and CDR2 SVGIG (reference sequence). The CDR3 runs to 11 residues. The CDR3 nucleotides are TGTGCCTGGAGTGGAGGCTACGAGCAGTACTTC. Translating it yields CAWSGGYEQYF.

The chain couples TRBV14 to TRBJ2-7; 8 bases align to TRBD2. V lost 2 bases to trimming and J lost 0 bases; unmatched junction nucleotides: 3. The CDR3 is 15 amino acids. Per the germline V gene, CDR1 is SGHDN and CDR2 is FVKESK. CDR3 sequence reads: CASSQIAGPSYEQYF. The CDR3 nucleotides are TGTGCCAGCAGCCAAATAGCGGGACCCTCCTACGAGCAGTACTTC. Full variable domain (rest looked up from reference TRBV14 and TRBJ2-7): EAGVTQFPSHSVIEKGQTVTLRCDPISGHDNLYWYRRVMGKEIKFLLHFVKESKQDESGMPNNRFLAERTGGTYSTLKVQPAELEDSGVYFCASSQIAGPSYEQYFGPGTRLTVT.

This clone is a singleton in its sample. This chain connects TRBV4-1 to TRBJ1-2; 9 bases agree with TRBD1. Trimming cost V 2 bases and J 5 bases; bases outside gene matches: 3. Germline CDR1 is MGHRA and CDR2 is YSYEKL. The CDR3 length is 14 residues. The CDR3 DNA follows: TGCGCCAGCAGCCAACCGGGACAGGGATATGGCTACACCTTC. Translating it yields CASSQPGQGYGYTF.

In its sample, this clone was seen a few times. The chain is built from TRBV27 and TRBJ1-6; the match to TRBD1 covers 8 bases. The V and J ends lost 2 bases and 9 bases, in that order; junction bases with no gene match: 6. Germline CDR1 reads MNHEY; CDR2 reads SMNVEV (reference sequence). The CDR3 extends over 15 amino acids. This chain's CDR3 is CASSLSSGGGSPLHF. The CDR3 bases are TGTGCCAGCAGTTTAAGCTCAGGGGGCGGTTCACCCCTCCACTTT.

The chain joins TRBV6-5 to TRBJ2-1, with 10 bases identical to TRBD1. The CDR3 totals 14 residues. The V gene end was trimmed by 0 bases and the J gene end by 7 bases; junction bases not matched to a gene: 0. CDR1 and CDR2 from the germline V gene are MNHEY and SVGAGI. CDR3 nucleotide sequence: TGTGCCAGCAGTTACTCGGGACAGGGGAATGAGCAGTTCTTC. Protein: CASSYSGQGNEQFF.

V usage is TRBV27 and J usage is TRBJ1-2; D is unclear. Germline V gene lookup returns CDR1 MNHEY and CDR2 SMNVEV (reference sequence). The CDR3 loop spans 13 amino acids. V gave up 4 bases and J gave up 3 bases, with 9 bases separating them. DNA for the CDR3: TGTGCCAGCAGTTCCCGCGGAGACTATGGCTACACCTTC. Amino acid sequence: CASSSRGDYGYTF.

V gene TRBV19 combines with J gene TRBJ2-3; D might be TRBD2 (6 bases). The CDR3 is 18 amino acids. The germline V and J ends were trimmed by 7 bases and 0 bases, with 23 bases remaining between them. Germline CDR1 reads LNHDA; CDR2 reads SQIVND (reference sequence). In DNA, the CDR3 is TGTGCCAGTACCCCAGCAGGGTGGCCTAGCGCTAGCACAGATACGCAGTATTTT. It translates to CASTPAGWPSASTDTQYF. Using reference TRBV19 and TRBJ2-3 for the parts outside the CDR3, the full variable domain is DGGITQSPKYLFRKEGQNVTLSCEQNLNHDAMYWYRQDPGQGLRLIYYSQIVNDFQKGDIAEGYSVSREKKESFPLTVTSAQKNPTAFYLCASTPAGWPSASTDTQYFGPGTRLTVL.

The genes are TRBV5-8 and TRBJ2-2, with 7 bases aligning to TRBD1. In germline, CDR1 is SGHTS, CDR2 YDEGEE. This CDR3 comprises 15 residues. Germline trimming cut 7 bases from V and 4 bases from J; bases unmatched to any gene: 10. The CDR3 protein is CASSTGDRSTGELFF. The CDR3 nucleotides are TGTGCCAGCTCCACAGGGGATCGGAGCACCGGGGAGCTGTTTTTT.

The chain joins TRBV5-8 to TRBJ2-7, with D perhaps matching TRBD2 (6 bases). V was clipped by 0 bases and J by 2 bases, with 9 bases between them. The CDR3 sequence is 14 residues long. Per the germline V gene, CDR1 is SGHTS and CDR2 is YDEGEE. The CDR3 nucleotides read TGTGCCAGCAGCTTGGGGGAGGTTGCCTACGAGCAGTACTTC. It codes for CASSLGEVAYEQYF.

J is TRBJ1-1 and V is TRBV28, with TRBD1 identical over 9 bases. V gave up 3 bases and J gave up 1 base; unmatched junction bases: 9. The germline V gene has CDR1 MDHEN and CDR2 SYDVKM. This CDR3 comprises 17 residues. CDR3 region: CASSLIIGQGRNTEAFF. The CDR3 bases are TGTGCCAGCAGTTTGATCATCGGACAGGGGAGGAACACTGAAGCTTTCTTT.

The CDR3 coding sequence is TGTGCCAGCAGTAAGTTAGCGGGAAGTAGTCCCTACAATGAGCAGTTCTTC. It is translated as CASSKLAGSSPYNEQFF. The chain is built from TRBV28 and TRBJ2-1, with 8 bases lining up with TRBD2. V shed 5 bases, J shed 2 bases, and the junction held 11 bases outside the gene matches. This CDR3 region has 17 residues. The V gene's germline CDR1 is MDHEN and CDR2 SYDVKM.

The chain joins TRBV28 to TRBJ1-1; 7 bases line up with TRBD1. V shed 4 bases and J 1 base; nucleotides not matched to a gene: 12. Germline CDR1 MDHEN, CDR2 SYDVKM. The CDR3 contains 17 residues. The CDR3 is CASSSEPGTVTNTEAFF. CDR3 nucleotides: TGTGCCAGCAGTTCCGAACCCGGGACAGTTACGAACACTGAAGCTTTCTTT.

The chain couples TRBV7-9 to TRBJ1-2, with a tentative D call TRBD1 (6 bases). V was clipped by 0 bases and J by 8 bases, with 16 bases between them. Germline assignment: CDR1 SEHNR and CDR2 FQNEAQ (reference sequence). This CDR3 is 15 amino acids long. The CDR3, as DNA: TGTGCCAGCAGCTTAGCCCTACAGGGATTAGGCGGCTACACCTTC. Its translation: CASSLALQGLGGYTF.

The CDR3 protein is CSVVAGTYNEQFF. CDR3 nucleotide sequence: TGCAGCGTTGTGGCGGGTACTTACAATGAGCAGTTCTTC. The gene calls are TRBV29-1 and TRBJ2-1; D perhaps matches TRBD2 (5 bases). Germline values: CDR1 SQVTM, CDR2 ANQGSEA. Trimming removed 4 bases at V and 4 bases at J, with 11 bases between. The CDR3 totals 13 residues.

The CDR3: CASSLSGRAGGPFVLRQYF. In DNA, the CDR3 is TGTGCCAGCAGTTTATCGGGACGAGCGGGAGGTCCTTTCGTTTTGCGGCAGTACTTC. This chain links TRBV28 with TRBJ2-7; 9 nucleotides line up with TRBD2. Germline V gene sequence: CDR1 MDHEN, CDR2 SYDVKM. The CDR3 is 19 amino acids. V gave up 1 base and J gave up 9 bases; unmatched junction bases: 22. The complete variable domain, with remaining parts taken from reference TRBV28 and TRBJ2-7, reads DVKVTQSSRYLVKRTGEKVFLECVQDMDHENMFWYRQDPGLGLRLIYFSYDVKMKEKGDIPEGYSVSREKKERFSLILESASTNQTSMYLCASSLSGRAGGPFVLRQYFGPGTRLTVT.

This clone came up a few times. The chain couples TRBV10-3 to TRBJ1-2; D possibly corresponds to TRBD1 (6 bases). The V gene's germline CDR1 is ENHRY and CDR2 SYGVKD. This CDR3 has 13 amino acids. V gave up 6 bases and J gave up 2 bases, with 10 bases separating them. The CDR3 is CAISNDRNYGYTF. CDR3 bases: TGTGCCATCAGCAATGACAGGAACTATGGCTACACCTTC.

This clone showed up just a few times. CDR3 coding DNA: TGCAGCGTTGCCCAGGGGTTCACTGAAGCTTTCTTT. This translates into CSVAQGFTEAFF. This rearrangement joins TRBV29-1 to TRBJ1-1; D is perhaps TRBD1 (6 bases). This CDR3 is built from 12 residues. V was shortened by 4 bases and J by 4 bases, with 10 bases between the two germline ends. Germline CDR1 reads SQVTM; CDR2 reads ANQGSEA.